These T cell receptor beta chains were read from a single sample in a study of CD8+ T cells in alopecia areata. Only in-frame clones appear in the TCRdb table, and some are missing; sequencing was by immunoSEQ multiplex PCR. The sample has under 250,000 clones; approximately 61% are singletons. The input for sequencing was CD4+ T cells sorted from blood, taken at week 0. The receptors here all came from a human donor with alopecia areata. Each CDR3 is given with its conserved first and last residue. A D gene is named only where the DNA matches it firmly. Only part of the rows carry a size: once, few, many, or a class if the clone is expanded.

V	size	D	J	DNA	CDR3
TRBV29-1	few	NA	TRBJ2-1	TGCAGCGTTGACCTACAGGGCTCCTACAATGAGCAGTTCTTC	CSVDLQGSYNEQFF
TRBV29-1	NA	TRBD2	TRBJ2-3	TGCAGCTCTCGCCCTCGACTAGCGGAAGATACGCAGTATTTT	CSSRPRLAEDTQYF
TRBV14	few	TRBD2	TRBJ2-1	TGTGCCAGCAGCCAGAATAGCGGGAGCTCCTACAATGAGCAGTTCTTC	CASSQNSGSSYNEQFF
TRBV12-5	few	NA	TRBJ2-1	TGTGCTAGTGGTTCCTCGAACGGGGATGAGCAGTTCTTC	CASGSSNGDEQFF
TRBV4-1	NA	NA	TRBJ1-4	TGCGCCAGCAGCCAACCCCACACCACAACTAATGAAAAACTGTTTTTT	CASSQPHTTTNEKLFF
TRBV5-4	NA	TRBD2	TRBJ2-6	TGTGCCAGCAGTCAACTAGCGCTAAGCTCTGGGGCCAACGTCCTGACTTTC	CASSQLALSSGANVLTF
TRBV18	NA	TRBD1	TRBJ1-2	TGTGCCAGCTCACCCGGACAGGGGGATGGCTACACCTTC	CASSPGQGDGYTF
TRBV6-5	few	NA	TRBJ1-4	TGTGCCAGCAGTTACCGGGCAGCTCTTAATGAAAAACTGTTTTTT	CASSYRAALNEKLFF
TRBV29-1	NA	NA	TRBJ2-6	TGCAGCGTTGCAGGGAGCAGCTCTGGGGCCAACGTCCTGACTTTC	CSVAGSSSGANVLTF
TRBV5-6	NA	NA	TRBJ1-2	TGTGCCAGCAGCTTTTCCCGGGAGAAAGACACCTTC	CASSFSREKDTF
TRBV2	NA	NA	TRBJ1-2	TGTGCCAGCAGCCCTACTGGGGGGGGCAATGGCTACACCTTC	CASSPTGGGNGYTF
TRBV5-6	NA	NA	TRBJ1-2	TGTGCCAGCAGCTTATTCACAGGAATGGCTAACTATGGCTACACCTTC	CASSLFTGMANYGYTF
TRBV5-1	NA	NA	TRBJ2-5	TGCGCCAGCAGCTTGGTTGGGTCAGAGACCCAGTACTTC	CASSLVGSETQYF
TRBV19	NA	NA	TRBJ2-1	TGTGCCAGTAGTATGTCAGCGTGGCCCTACAATGAGCAGTTCTTC	CASSMSAWPYNEQFF
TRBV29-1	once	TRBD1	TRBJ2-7	TGCAGCGCAGGGACAGAAACCTACGAGCAGTACTTC	CSAGTETYEQYF
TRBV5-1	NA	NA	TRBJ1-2	TGCGCCAGCAGCATTGGGGGTAACTATGGCTACACCTTC	CASSIGGNYGYTF
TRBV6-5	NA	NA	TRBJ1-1	TGTGCCAGCAGCTTACGGGAGAACATGAACACTGAAGCTTTCTTT	CASSLRENMNTEAFF
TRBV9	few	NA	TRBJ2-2	TGTGCCAGCAGCGTAGACGTCACCGGGGAGCTGTTTTTT	CASSVDVTGELFF
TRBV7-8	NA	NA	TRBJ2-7	TGTGCCAGCAGCCATGGACCGCGGGAGCAGTACTTC	CASSHGPREQYF
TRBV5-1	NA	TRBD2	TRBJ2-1	TGCGCCAGCAGCTTTAGGCTAGCGGAAAGCTCCTACAATGAGCAGTTCTTC	CASSFRLAESSYNEQFF
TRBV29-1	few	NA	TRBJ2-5	TGCAGCGGAGGCAGGGCTCCTCAAGAGACCCAGTACTTC	CSGGRAPQETQYF
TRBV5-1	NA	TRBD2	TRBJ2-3	TGCGCCAGCAGCCCGCGGGGGGATTACACAGATACGCAGTATTTT	CASSPRGDYTDTQYF
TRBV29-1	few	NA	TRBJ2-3	TGCAGCGTCCGGTTGACTGTTAGCACAGATACGCAGTATTTT	CSVRLTVSTDTQYF
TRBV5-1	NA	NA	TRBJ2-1	TGCGCCAGCAGATCAGCGGATGAGCAGTTCTTC	CASRSADEQFF